What follows are 15 T cell receptor beta chains derived from one specimen sequenced in a study of glioma-infiltrating T cells after dendritic cell vaccination. The table came from immunoSEQ multiplex PCR; TCRdb's copy has only in-frame clones and leaves some out. Among tens of thousands of clones, under 90% were seen once, and the ten largest hold less than 3%. The source was blood, collected before dendritic cell vaccination. Receptors originate from a human donor with glioblastoma.

The CDR3 bases are TGTGCCAGCAGCACCAGAACAGGGAACTACTATGGCTACACCTTC. It codes for CASSTRTGNYYGYTF. The chain employs TRBV5-8 and TRBJ1-2; D perhaps matches TRBD1 (6 bases). This CDR3 has 15 amino acids. V lost 4 bases and J lost 3, with 16 bases in between. The V gene's germline CDR1 is SGHTS and CDR2 YDEGEE.

CDR3 residues: CASNDGQDTQYF. CDR3 DNA: TGCGCCAGCAATGACGGACAAGATACGCAGTATTTT. The chain uses TRBV10-1 and TRBJ2-3, with D tentatively TRBD1 (5 bases). The CDR3 is 12 residues long. CDR1 and CDR2 from the germline V gene are WNHNN and SYGVQD (reference sequence). V lost 7 bases and J lost 5, with 10 bases in between.

The CDR3 region is CASSPQGAFHEQYF. DNA for the CDR3: TGTGCCAGCAGCCCGCAGGGGGCGTTTCACGAGCAGTACTTC. This chain uses TRBV7-9 with TRBJ2-7; 8 nucleotides align to TRBD1. After removal of 5 bases from V and 5 bases from J, the junction contained 8 bases not matched to a gene. CDR1 SEHNR and CDR2 FQNEAQ come from the germline V gene (reference sequence). The CDR3 consists of 14 residues.

The rearrangement joins TRBV18 to TRBJ2-3; D gene uncertain. Trimming removed 3 bases at V and 2 bases at J, with 6 bases between. Germline V gene lookup returns CDR1 KGHSH and CDR2 LQKENI. The CDR3 runs 13 residues. The chain's CDR3 is CASSPSITDTQYF. The CDR3 DNA is TGTGCCAGCTCACCGAGTATCACAGATACGCAGTATTTT.

The V gene is TRBV11-2, the J gene TRBJ2-1; D perhaps matches TRBD2 (7 bases). The V end was cut by 5 bases, the J end by 7 bases, with 21 bases between. Looked up from germline, CDR1 is SGHAT and CDR2 is FQNNGV. The CDR3 contains 16 residues. The CDR3: CASSDAPLGGGNEQFF. The CDR3 DNA reads as TGTGCCAGCAGCGACGCCCCGTTGGGAGGGGGTAATGAGCAGTTCTTC. The entire variable domain, with the rest obtained from reference TRBV11-2 and TRBJ2-1, is as follows: EAGVAQSPRYKIIEKRQSVAFWCNPISGHATLYWYQQILGQGPKLLIQFQNNGVVDDSQLPKDRFSAERLKGVDSTLKIQPAKLEDSAVYLCASSDAPLGGGNEQFFGPGTRLTVL.

The chain joins TRBV4-1 to TRBJ1-5; maybe TRBD1 (6 bases). Trimming pared 2 bases from V and 6 bases from J, leaving 8 bases between. Germline V gene data show CDR1 as MGHRA and CDR2 as YSYEKL. This CDR3 spans 13 amino acids. CDR3 loop: CASSQTGSQPQHF. The CDR3 DNA reads as TGCGCCAGCAGCCAAACAGGGAGTCAGCCCCAGCATTTT.

The V call is TRBV5-1, the J call TRBJ1-3; 8 nucleotides align to TRBD1. V was pared by 4 bases and J by 1 base, with 4 bases of the junction left unmatched. This CDR3 has 15 amino acids. Per germline, CDR1 SGHRS and CDR2 YFSETQ. The CDR3 coding sequence is TGCGCCAGCAGCCCCTGGGACAGGTCTGGAAACACCATATATTTT. Translating gives CASSPWDRSGNTIYF. Based on the CDR3 plus reference TRBV5-1 and TRBJ1-3, the full variable domain is KAGVTQTPRYLIKTRGQQVTLSCSPISGHRSVSWYQQTPGQGLQFLFEYFSETQRNKGNFPGRFSGRQFSNSRSEMNVSTLELGDSALYLCASSPWDRSGNTIYFGEGSWLTVV.

The rearrangement joins TRBV2 to TRBJ2-1; D remains ambiguous. The CDR3 totals 15 residues. Trimming left V 6 bases short and J 2 bases short, with 14 bases between. Per the germline V gene, CDR1 is SNHLY and CDR2 is FYNNEI. CDR3: CASSPTLPAYNEQFF. DNA of the CDR3: TGTGCCAGCAGCCCGACTTTACCGGCCTACAATGAGCAGTTCTTC. The whole variable domain, filled in from reference TRBV2 and TRBJ2-1, reads EPEVTQTPSHQVTQMGQEVILRCVPISNHLYFYWYRQILGQKVEFLVSFYNNEISEKSEIFDDQFSVERPDGSNFTLKIRSTKLEDSAMYFCASSPTLPAYNEQFFGPGTRLTVL.

DNA of the CDR3: TGTGCCAGCAGCTCCGGGACAGGGGGCAATCAGCCCCAGCATTTT. Protein sequence: CASSSGTGGNQPQHF. This chain connects TRBV5-8 to TRBJ1-5; 10 nucleotides match TRBD1. The germline gives CDR1 SGHTS, CDR2 YDEGEE. This CDR3 region has 15 residues. V trimming: 3 bases; J trimming: 2 bases; junction bases outside the gene matches: 2.

The CDR3 bases are TGTGCCAGCTCACCGTTCACAGAAAGGAACTATGGCTACACCTTC. This translates into CASSPFTERNYGYTF. J is TRBJ1-2 and V is TRBV18; D remains ambiguous. Germline values: CDR1 KGHSH, CDR2 LQKENI. The CDR3 contains 15 residues. Trimming stripped 3 bases from V and 2 bases from J, with 13 bases between.

This clone was detected only a few times. The J gene is TRBJ2-7, the V gene TRBV5-6; no clear D gene. With 7 bases removed from V and 5 bases from J, the gap between germline ends came to 16 bases. The CDR3 has 13 amino acids. Germline V gene lookup returns CDR1 SGHDT and CDR2 YYEEEE. In DNA form, the CDR3 reads TGTGCCAGCTCCCTAACCCATAGAAACGAGCAGTACTTC. This sequence encodes CASSLTHRNEQYF.

This chain links TRBV10-1 with TRBJ1-1, with 9 bases identical to TRBD1. The CDR3 has 16 amino acids. Trimming took 2 bases from V and 5 from J; bases not matched to a gene: 9. Germline assignment: CDR1 WNHNN and CDR2 SYGVQD (reference sequence). The CDR3 DNA sequence: TGCGCCAGCAGTGAGCGGGACAGGGATCGTAGGACTGAAGCTTTCTTT. Translation gives CASSERDRDRRTEAFF.

This CDR3 is CSAARDNEQFF. CDR3 bases: TGCAGTGCCGCCAGGGACAATGAGCAGTTCTTC. The genes are TRBV20-1 and TRBJ2-1; possibly TRBD1 for D (5 bases). Trimming removed 6 bases at V and 5 bases at J, with 8 bases between. The CDR3 covers 11 residues. Germline CDR1 DFQATT, CDR2 SNEGSKA (reference sequence).

This chain connects TRBV5-1 to TRBJ2-2; no firm D call. V gave up 1 base and J gave up 2 bases, with 12 bases separating them. Germline CDR1 SGHRS, CDR2 YFSETQ. The CDR3 loop spans 16 amino acids. The CDR3 DNA sequence: TGCGCCAGCAGCTTGCAACCGGGTCCCAACACCGGGGAGCTGTTTTTT. Protein sequence: CASSLQPGPNTGELFF.

The genes are TRBV11-2 and TRBJ1-5; D is ambiguous. Trimming removed 3 bases from V and 2 bases from J, with 5 bases in between. The CDR3 extends over 13 amino acids. Germline assignment: CDR1 SGHAT and CDR2 FQNNGV. The CDR3 loop reads CASSFGGNQPQHF. The CDR3 nucleotides read TGTGCCAGCAGCTTCGGGGGCAATCAGCCCCAGCATTTT.